These 15 T cell receptor beta chains were sequenced from one sample in a study of graft-versus-host responses after intestinal transplantation. Clones were sequenced by immunoSEQ multiplex PCR, and TCRdb holds only the in-frame ones, with some missing. The data contain approximately 54,000 clones, 75% to 95% of them singletons. The sample consisted of PBMCs, taken 650 to 670 days after intestinal transplant. The receptor set was obtained from a human patient who received an intestinal transplant, so some T cells may come from the graft donor.

The V call is TRBV6-1, the J call TRBJ2-7; D uncertain. This CDR3 has 15 amino acids. The germline V gene has CDR1 MNHNS and CDR2 SASEGT. V was trimmed by 3 bases and J by 3 bases, leaving 15 bases between them. The CDR3 DNA reads TGTGCCAGCAGTGAGACGCTTCCATCCTACTACGAGCAGTACTTC. Translating it yields CASSETLPSYYEQYF.

This clone was detected only a few times. Other DNA sequences in this specimen translate into the identical CDR3. The CDR3 sequence: CASSLTPTGLNEQFF. The CDR3 DNA sequence: TGTGCCAGCAGCCTCACCCCAACAGGGCTCAATGAGCAGTTCTTC. The chain links TRBV5-6 to TRBJ2-1; D possibly corresponds to TRBD1 (6 bases). Germline CDR1 SGHDT, CDR2 YYEEEE. With 4 bases removed from V and 6 bases from J, the gap between germline ends came to 17 bases. The CDR3 loop spans 15 amino acids.

The chain recombines TRBV7-9 with TRBJ2-1; D is unresolved. CDR1 is SEHNR and CDR2 is FQNEAQ in the germline V gene (reference sequence). Between the trimmed V and J ends, which lost 5 bases and 8 bases, there was a span of 13 bases. The CDR3 consists of 13 residues. The CDR3 DNA follows: TGTGCCAGCAGCCCTCAAGATGCCTATGAGCAGTTCTTC. It encodes CASSPQDAYEQFF.

The rearrangement uses TRBV15 and TRBJ1-2; D unresolved. The CDR3 is made up of 13 amino acids. V shed 0 bases and J shed 8 bases, with 10 bases lying between them. Germline V gene lookup returns CDR1 LNHNV and CDR2 YYDKDF (reference sequence). For the CDR3, the DNA is TGTGCCACCAGCAGAGATCGTTCGTCAGGCTACACCTTC. Its protein product is CATSRDRSSGYTF.

The chain has TRBV2 and TRBJ1-1, with no clear D. Germline V lookup: CDR1 SNHLY, CDR2 FYNNEI. The CDR3 has 12 amino acids. The ends were cut back, 7 bases at V and 1 base at J, with 7 bases in the middle. CDR3 nucleotides: TGTGCCAGCATGGACTGGAACACTGAAGCTTTCTTT. It encodes CASMDWNTEAFF.

CDR3 sequence reads: CASTGTENTEAFF. The CDR3 DNA reads TGCGCCAGCACCGGGACAGAGAACACTGAAGCTTTCTTT. The V and J genes are TRBV5-1 and TRBJ1-1; 7 bases map to TRBD1. This CDR3 is 13 amino acids long. V trimming: 6 bases; J trimming: 1 base; junction bases outside the gene matches: 3. The germline gives CDR1 SGHRS, CDR2 YFSETQ.

The chain joins TRBV5-4 to TRBJ1-4, with 7 bases that match TRBD1. Germline CDR1 reads SGHNT; CDR2 reads YYREEE (reference sequence). V gave up 4 bases and J gave up 7 bases; unmatched junction bases: 7. The CDR3 covers 14 residues. This CDR3 is CASSDRQGGEKLFF. The CDR3 DNA is TGTGCCAGCAGCGACAGACAGGGTGGTGAAAAACTGTTTTTT.

The chain combines TRBV10-3 with TRBJ1-5, with a possible D match to TRBD1 (5 bases). The V end was cut by 3 bases, the J end by 5 bases, with 14 bases between. The CDR3 length is 15 residues. The germline V gene has CDR1 ENHRY and CDR2 SYGVKD. Written as DNA, the CDR3 is TGTGCCATCAGTGAAAGCTATAGAGGGGATCAGCCCCAGCATTTT. It is translated as CAISESYRGDQPQHF.

The V and J genes are TRBV4-2 and TRBJ2-3; the D gene is possibly TRBD2 (5 bases). The CDR3 length is 14 residues. Trimming cost V 4 bases and J 2 bases, with 10 bases left between them. The germline V gene has CDR1 LGHNA and CDR2 YNFKEQ. Here the CDR3 DNA reads TGTGCCAGCAGCCCCGGAGGCGTCACAGATACGCAGTATTTT. As protein: CASSPGGVTDTQYF.

J is TRBJ1-5 and V is TRBV6-1; 8 nucleotides line up with TRBD1. Germline V gene sequence: CDR1 MNHNS, CDR2 SASEGT. This CDR3 comprises 16 residues. The junction had 8 bases not matched to a gene; V was cut back by 2 bases and J by 5 bases. The DNA of the CDR3 is TGTGCCAGCAGTGAACGCACGACAGGGGCCCATCAGCCCCAGCATTTT. Encoded protein: CASSERTTGAHQPQHF.

The chain couples TRBV6-5 to TRBJ1-4, with 7 bases identical to TRBD1. V lost 6 bases to trimming and J lost 8 bases; unmatched junction nucleotides: 12. The CDR3 loop spans 15 amino acids. CDR1 and CDR2 from the germline V gene are MNHEY and SVGAGI. The CDR3 DNA follows: TGTGCCAGCAGAGCAACCGGGACAGCGGGGGAAAAACTGTTTTTT. This encodes CASRATGTAGEKLFF.

The chain couples TRBV7-3 to TRBJ2-3; D gene unclear. CDR1 SGHTA and CDR2 FQGTGA come from the germline V gene. This CDR3 region has 14 residues. V lost 2 bases and J lost 1, with 7 bases in between. The CDR3 region is CASSLGVGTDTQYF. For the CDR3, the DNA is TGTGCCAGCAGCTTAGGTGTGGGCACAGATACGCAGTATTTT.

This chain uses TRBV6-5 with TRBJ2-3; D is possibly TRBD2 (6 bases). Germline assignment: CDR1 MNHEY and CDR2 SVGAGI. Trimming shortened V by 8 bases and J by 0 bases, and 9 bases separated the two germline ends. This CDR3 has 13 residues. The CDR3 bases are TGTGCCAGCCGACGGGGGAGCACAGATACGCAGTATTTT. It specifies CASRRGSTDTQYF.

The V and J genes are TRBV2 and TRBJ2-7; possibly TRBD1 for D (6 bases). Germline V gives CDR1 SNHLY, CDR2 FYNNEI. The germline V and J ends were trimmed by 3 bases and 3 bases, with 6 bases remaining between them. The CDR3 is made up of 12 amino acids. CDR3 sequence: CASSDRGYEQYF. CDR3 DNA sequence: TGTGCCAGCAGTGACAGGGGCTACGAGCAGTACTTC.

The V call is TRBV9, the J call TRBJ2-7; no firm D call. Per germline, CDR1 SGDLS and CDR2 YYNGEE. Trimming shortened V by 0 bases and J by 9 bases, and 13 bases separated the two germline ends. This CDR3 has 13 amino acids. CDR3 region: CASSVAMRSWQYF. Here the CDR3 DNA reads TGTGCCAGCAGCGTAGCTATGCGATCCTGGCAGTACTTC.